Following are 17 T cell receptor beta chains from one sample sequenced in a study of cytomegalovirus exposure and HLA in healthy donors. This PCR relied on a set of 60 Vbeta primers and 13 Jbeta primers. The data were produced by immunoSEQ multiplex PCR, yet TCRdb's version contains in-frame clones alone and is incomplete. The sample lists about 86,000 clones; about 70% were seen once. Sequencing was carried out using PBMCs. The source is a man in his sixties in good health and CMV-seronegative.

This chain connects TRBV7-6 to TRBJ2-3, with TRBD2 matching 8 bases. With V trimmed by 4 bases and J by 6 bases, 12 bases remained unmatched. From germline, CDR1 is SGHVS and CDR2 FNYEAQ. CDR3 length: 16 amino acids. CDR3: CASSYRGASGYDTQYF. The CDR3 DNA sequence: TGTGCCAGCAGCTATAGGGGTGCTAGCGGGTATGATACGCAGTATTTT. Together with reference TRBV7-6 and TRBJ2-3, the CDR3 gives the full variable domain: GAGVSQSPRYKVTKRGQDVALRCDPISGHVSLYWYRQALGQGPEFLTYFNYEAQQDKSGLPNDRFSAERPEGSISTLTIQRTEQRDSAMYRCASSYRGASGYDTQYFGPGTRLTVL.

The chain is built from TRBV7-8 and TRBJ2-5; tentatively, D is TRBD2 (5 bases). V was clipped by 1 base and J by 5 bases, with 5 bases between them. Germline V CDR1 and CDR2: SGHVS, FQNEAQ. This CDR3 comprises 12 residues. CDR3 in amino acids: CASSLGEETQYF. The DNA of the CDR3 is TGTGCCAGCAGCTTAGGGGAGGAGACCCAGTACTTC.

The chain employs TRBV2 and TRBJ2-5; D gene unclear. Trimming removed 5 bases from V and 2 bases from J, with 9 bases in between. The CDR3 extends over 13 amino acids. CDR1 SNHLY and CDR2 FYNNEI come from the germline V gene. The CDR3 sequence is CASSWAPQETQYF. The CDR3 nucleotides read TGTGCCAGCAGTTGGGCCCCACAAGAGACCCAGTACTTC.

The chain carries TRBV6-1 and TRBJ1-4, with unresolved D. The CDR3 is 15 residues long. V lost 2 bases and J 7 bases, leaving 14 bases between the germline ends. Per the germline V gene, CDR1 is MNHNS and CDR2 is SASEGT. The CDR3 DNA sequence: TGTGCCAGCAGTGAACCCGGGTCAGTAGGTGAAAAACTGTTTTTT. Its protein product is CASSEPGSVGEKLFF.

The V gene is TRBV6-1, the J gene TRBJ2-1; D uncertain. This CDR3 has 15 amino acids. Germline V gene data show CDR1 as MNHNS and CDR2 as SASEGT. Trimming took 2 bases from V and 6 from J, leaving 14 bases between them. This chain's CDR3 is CASSENLGYTNEQFF. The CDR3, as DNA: TGTGCCAGCAGTGAAAACTTGGGCTACACCAATGAGCAGTTCTTC.

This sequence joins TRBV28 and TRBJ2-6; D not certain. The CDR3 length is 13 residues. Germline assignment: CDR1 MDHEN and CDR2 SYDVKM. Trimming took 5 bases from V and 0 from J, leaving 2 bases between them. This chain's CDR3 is CASSRSGANVLTF. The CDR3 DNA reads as TGTGCCAGCAGTCGCTCTGGGGCCAACGTCCTGACTTTC.

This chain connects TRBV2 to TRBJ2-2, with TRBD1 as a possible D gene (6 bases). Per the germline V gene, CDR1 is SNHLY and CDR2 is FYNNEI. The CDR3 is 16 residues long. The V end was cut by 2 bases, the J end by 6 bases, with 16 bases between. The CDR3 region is CASSEQQGRGAGELFF. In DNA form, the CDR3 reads TGTGCCAGCAGTGAACAACAGGGCAGAGGCGCCGGGGAGCTGTTTTTT. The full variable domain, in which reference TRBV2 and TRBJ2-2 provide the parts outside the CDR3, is EPEVTQTPSHQVTQMGQEVILRCVPISNHLYFYWYRQILGQKVEFLVSFYNNEISEKSEIFDDQFSVERPDGSNFTLKIRSTKLEDSAMYFCASSEQQGRGAGELFFGEGSRLTVL.

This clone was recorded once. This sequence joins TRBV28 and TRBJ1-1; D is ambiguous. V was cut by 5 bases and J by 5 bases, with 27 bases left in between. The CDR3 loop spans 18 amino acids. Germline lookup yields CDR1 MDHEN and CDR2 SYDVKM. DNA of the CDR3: TGTGCCAGCAGTCTCCCCCAAGGAAGGTGGAGTGGAAATACTGAAGCTTTCTTT. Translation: CASSLPQGRWSGNTEAFF.

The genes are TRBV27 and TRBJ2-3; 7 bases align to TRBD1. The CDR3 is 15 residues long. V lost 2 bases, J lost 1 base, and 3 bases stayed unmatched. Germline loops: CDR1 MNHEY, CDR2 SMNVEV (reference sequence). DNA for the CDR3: TGTGCCAGCAGTTTAGGGACAGTCGGCACAGATACGCAGTATTTT. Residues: CASSLGTVGTDTQYF.

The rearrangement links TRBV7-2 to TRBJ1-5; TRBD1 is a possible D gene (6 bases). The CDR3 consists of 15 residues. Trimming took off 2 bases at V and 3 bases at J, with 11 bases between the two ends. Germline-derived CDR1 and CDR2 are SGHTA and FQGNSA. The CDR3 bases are TGTGCCAGCAGCTTAAAAACAGGGTTCAATCAGCCCCAGCATTTT. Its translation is CASSLKTGFNQPQHF.

CDR3 loop: CASSLEWGDTNYGYTF. CDR3 nucleotides: TGTGCCAGCAGCTTAGAGTGGGGAGATACTAACTATGGCTACACCTTC. The chain combines TRBV7-8 with TRBJ1-2; no definite D call. Germline lookup yields CDR1 SGHVS and CDR2 FQNEAQ. The CDR3 totals 16 residues. V lost 1 base, J lost 0 bases, and 12 bases lay in between.

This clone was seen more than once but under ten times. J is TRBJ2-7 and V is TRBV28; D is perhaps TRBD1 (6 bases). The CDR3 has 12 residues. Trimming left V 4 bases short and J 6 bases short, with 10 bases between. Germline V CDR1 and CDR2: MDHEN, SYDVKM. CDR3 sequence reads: CASSSVGAEQYF. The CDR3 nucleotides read TGTGCCAGCAGTTCCGTGGGGGCCGAGCAGTACTTC.

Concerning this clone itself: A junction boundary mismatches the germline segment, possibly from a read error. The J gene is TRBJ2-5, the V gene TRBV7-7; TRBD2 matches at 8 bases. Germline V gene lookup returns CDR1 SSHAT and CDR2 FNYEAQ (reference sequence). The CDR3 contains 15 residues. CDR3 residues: CASSASSGRQETQYF. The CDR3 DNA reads TGTGCTAGCAGCGCGTCTAGCGGGCGACAAGAGACCCAGTACTTC. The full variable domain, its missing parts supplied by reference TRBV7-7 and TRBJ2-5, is GAGVSQSPRYKVTKRGQDVTLRCDPISSHATLYWYQQALGQGPEFLTYFNYEAQPDKSGLPSDRFSAERPEGSISTLTIQRTEQRDSAMYRCASSASSGRQETQYFGPGTRLLVL.

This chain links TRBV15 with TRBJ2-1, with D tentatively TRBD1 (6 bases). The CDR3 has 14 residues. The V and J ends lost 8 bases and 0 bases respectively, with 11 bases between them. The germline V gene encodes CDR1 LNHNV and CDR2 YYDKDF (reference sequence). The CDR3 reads CATWGQSSYNEQFF. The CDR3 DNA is TGTGCCACCTGGGGGCAGAGCTCCTACAATGAGCAGTTCTTC.

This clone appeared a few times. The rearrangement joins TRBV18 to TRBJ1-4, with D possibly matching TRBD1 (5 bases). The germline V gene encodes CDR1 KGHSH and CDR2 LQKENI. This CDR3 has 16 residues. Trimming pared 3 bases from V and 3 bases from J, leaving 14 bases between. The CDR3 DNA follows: TGTGCCAGCTCACCGGGGACTTCGGGGCCTAATGAAAAACTGTTTTTT. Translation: CASSPGTSGPNEKLFF.

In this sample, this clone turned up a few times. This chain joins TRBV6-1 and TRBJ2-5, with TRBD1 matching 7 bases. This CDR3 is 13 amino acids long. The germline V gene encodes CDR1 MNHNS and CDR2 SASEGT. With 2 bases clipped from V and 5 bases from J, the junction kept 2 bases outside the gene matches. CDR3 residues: CASSETGVETQYF. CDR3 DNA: TGTGCCAGCAGTGAAACAGGGGTGGAGACCCAGTACTTC.

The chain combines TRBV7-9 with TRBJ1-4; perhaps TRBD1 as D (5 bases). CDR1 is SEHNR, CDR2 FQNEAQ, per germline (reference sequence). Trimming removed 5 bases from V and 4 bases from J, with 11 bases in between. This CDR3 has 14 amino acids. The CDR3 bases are TGTGCCAGCAGCCCCGGGGGGATTAATGAAAAACTGTTTTTT. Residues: CASSPGGINEKLFF.